This T cell receptor beta chain derives from a study of control samples from healthy donors and cancer patients. Trimming pared 6 bases from V and 8 bases from J, leaving 16 bases between. There are 14 residues in the CDR3. Germline CDR1 is MNHEY and CDR2 is SVGAGI. TCRdb keeps only in-frame clones here, not all; method: immunoSEQ multiplex PCR. The table lists some 100,000 clones, about 80% of them singletons. The sequence derives from a woman younger than 45 in good health. This chain connects TRBV6-5 to TRBJ2-2, with a weak D call TRBD2 (5 bases). Sequences were obtained from blood. The CDR3 spells CASSRSTGVGELFF. The CDR3 DNA sequence: TGTGCCAGCAGCCGATCAACCGGGGTGGGGGAGCTGTTTTTT.